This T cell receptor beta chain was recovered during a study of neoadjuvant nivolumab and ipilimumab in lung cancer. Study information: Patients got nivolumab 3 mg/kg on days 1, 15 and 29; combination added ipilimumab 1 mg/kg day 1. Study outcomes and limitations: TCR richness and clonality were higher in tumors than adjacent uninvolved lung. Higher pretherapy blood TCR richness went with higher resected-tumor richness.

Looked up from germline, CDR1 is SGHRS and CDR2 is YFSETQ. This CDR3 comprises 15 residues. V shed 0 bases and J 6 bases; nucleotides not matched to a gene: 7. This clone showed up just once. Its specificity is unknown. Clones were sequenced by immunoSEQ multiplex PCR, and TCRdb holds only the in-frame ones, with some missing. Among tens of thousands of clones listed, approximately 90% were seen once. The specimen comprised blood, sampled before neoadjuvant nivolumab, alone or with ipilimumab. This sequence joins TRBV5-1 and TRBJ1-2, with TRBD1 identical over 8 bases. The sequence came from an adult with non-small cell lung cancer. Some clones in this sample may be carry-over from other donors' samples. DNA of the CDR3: TGCGCCAGCAGCTTGGCCGGGGACAGGCCTCATGGCTACACCTTC. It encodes CASSLAGDRPHGYTF.